This is a list of T cell receptor beta chains from one sample in a study of preoperative IRX-2 immunotherapy in early breast cancer. Produced via immunoSEQ multiplex PCR; TCRdb's table is partial and in-frame only. Here the sample spans about 42,000 clones, roughly 77% being singletons. The source material was tumor tissue, sampled after IRX-2 immunotherapy. The receptors were gathered from a human donor with breast cancer. Both conserved end residues are part of each CDR3. D genes are given only for firm matches. Expanded clones are given a class, and other clones once, few, many or no size at all.

cdr3_aa cdr3_nt d_call clone_size j_call v_call
CASSAGLPNSPLHF TGTGCCAGCAGTGCCGGACTGCCTAATTCACCCCTCCACTTT - - TRBJ1-6 TRBV7-1
CASSLDSSYNEQFF TGTGCCAGCAGCTTAGATAGCTCCTACAATGAGCAGTTCTTC - - TRBJ2-1 TRBV11-3
CASRRTGGAGAEKLFF TGTGCCAGCAGACGGACAGGGGGCGCTGGGGCTGAAAAACTGTTTTTT TRBD1 - TRBJ1-4 TRBV6-8
CASSPSGRESDTQYF TGTGCCAGTAGTCCTAGCGGGAGGGAATCAGATACGCAGTATTTT TRBD2 - TRBJ2-3 TRBV19
CASSGQGPDTQYF TGTGCCAGCAGTGGGCAGGGTCCAGATACGCAGTATTTT - few TRBJ2-3 TRBV6-8
CASSVRGSSEAFF TGTGCCAGCAGTGTACGGGGTAGCTCTGAAGCTTTCTTT - - TRBJ1-1 TRBV6-8
CATSAGNRENTEAFF TGTGCCACCAGCGCCGGTAACAGGGAGAACACTGAAGCTTTCTTT - - TRBJ1-1 TRBV15
CASSELAGGEQYF TGTGCCAGCAGTGAACTAGCGGGAGGCGAGCAGTACTTC TRBD2 - TRBJ2-7 TRBV9
CASSQGSSRVYSGELFF TGTGCCAGCAGCCAAGGTTCTTCTCGGGTTTATTCCGGGGAGCTGTTTTTT - - TRBJ2-2 TRBV11-3
CASSGWTSIGQETQYF TGCGCTAGCAGCGGCTGGACATCGATCGGGCAAGAGACCCAGTACTTC - - TRBJ2-5 TRBV5-1
CASSLPNYGYTF TGTGCCAGCAGTTTACCGAACTATGGCTACACCTTC - few TRBJ1-2 TRBV28
CASSEGGGPLWTQYF TGTGCCAGCAGTGAAGGCGGGGGCCCCCTGTGGACCCAGTACTTC - - TRBJ2-5 TRBV6-1
CASIPVVGGNTIYF TGTGCCAGCATCCCCGTTGTGGGTGGAAACACCATATATTTT - - TRBJ1-3 TRBV28
CASSLAAGEQETQYF TGCGCCAGCAGCTTGGCCGCTGGGGAGCAAGAGACCCAGTACTTC - - TRBJ2-5 TRBV5-1
CASSPARASGNTIYF TGTGCCAGCTCACCCGCACGCGCCTCTGGAAACACCATATATTTT - once TRBJ1-3 TRBV18
CASSLQVNYGYTF TGTGCCAGTAGTCTACAGGTCAACTATGGCTACACCTTC - - TRBJ1-2 TRBV19
CASTQAYGGRFNEQYF TGCGCCAGCACCCAAGCTTACGGGGGAAGGTTCAACGAGCAGTACTTC - - TRBJ2-7 TRBV1
CASSYVHGCNQPQHF TGTGCCAGCAGTTACGTACACGGATGCAATCAGCCCCAGCATTTT - once TRBJ1-5 TRBV6-7